This T cell receptor beta chain was captured in a study of siplizumab effects on memory and regulatory T cells. Overall study findings and caveats: Contribution to the alloresponse seemed major for naive T cells, which also seemed more diverse than memory cells. Confirmation that proliferating Tregs from siplizumab cultures had suppressive function was not obtained.

The CDR3 runs 13 residues. Germline-derived CDR1 and CDR2 are SQVTM and ANQGSEA. Trimming removed 2 bases at V and 8 bases at J, with 13 bases between. With regard to this clone: Its matching antigen is unknown.

This table comes from immunoSEQ multiplex PCR, and its TCRdb copy is limited to in-frame clones, with some not included. The sample gives around 100,000 clones, 85% to 95% of which show up once; roughly 0.61% is in the top ten. The chain employs TRBV29-1 and TRBJ2-1; D gene unclear. The receptor's source is a human donor in good health. The source material was Tregs sorted from blood. CDR3 region: CSVEIVVLDEQFF. The CDR3 DNA follows: TGCAGCGTTGAAATAGTAGTTTTGGATGAGCAGTTCTTC.